The TCR beta chain described here comes from a study of blood T cells in healthy people across ages. Overall study findings and caveats: Estimates of diversity drawn from one million T cells were considered underestimates. When set beside aged donors, long-lived donors presented more naive CD4+ cells and higher diversity. Getting older went along with TCR beta diversity per million T cells dropping roughly linearly.

As for this clonotype: Its antigen is not identified.

For the second PCR, which ran for 7 to 11 cycles, a sample-barcoded 5' primer and a J-beta primer mix were used. TCRdb re-analysed the 5' RACE reads in MiXCR, keeping a single row per CDR3 protein. The top ten clones hold roughly 19% of a sample with hundreds of thousands of distinct CDR3 sequences, around two fifths of them seen once. The CDR3 length is 15 residues. Germline CDR1 reads MNHNY; CDR2 reads SVGAGI (reference sequence). The V end lost 7 bases, the J end lost 3 bases, and 18 bases lay between the germline ends. Extraction yielded at least 5 micrograms of total RNA per sample. V and J are TRBV6-6 and TRBJ2-5; tentative D call: TRBD1 (6 bases). Sequencing input: blood. This clonotype was sampled from a man aged 55 to 70 in good health. For the CDR3, the DNA is TGTGCCAGCACCCAACCCAGAGGGGGTGAAGAGACCCAGTACTTC. Translating it yields CASTQPRGGEETQYF.